This TCR beta chain was observed in a study of tumor-infiltrating lymphocytes in oesophageal squamous cell carcinoma. The germline CDR1 and CDR2 sequences are SGHTA and FQGNSA. The germline V and J ends were trimmed by 1 base and 5 bases, with 14 bases remaining between them. CDR3 length: 15 amino acids. TCRdb called the PCR reads again in MiXCR, with one record for every CDR3 protein. The sample contains about 11,000 distinct CDR3 sequences, under 60% of which appear only once. Sample: esophageal tumor tissue. V usage is TRBV7-2 and J usage is TRBJ2-5; possible D gene TRBD2, 6 bases. The sequence derives from a female donor with esophageal squamous cell carcinoma. CDR3 protein: CASSLDASVVETQYF. In nucleotides, the CDR3 is TGTGCCAGCAGCTTAGATGCTAGCGTAGTCGAGACCCAGTACTTC.